Given below is one TCR beta chain in context. Its antigen is not identified. A read error may account for a junction end that differs from germline. The CDR3 spans 16 residues. Germline-derived CDR1 and CDR2 are SGHVS and FQNEAQ. From approximately 0.5 ug of total RNA, TCR beta-specific cDNA was reverse-transcribed using a constant-region primer. Slightly modified ARM-PCR, run as three nested multiplex PCR rounds, produced the TCR beta libraries. In the first two PCR rounds, TRBV1-TRBV30 forward primers were paired with a C-beta reverse primer, and each round lasted 10 cycles. MiXCR was run by TCRdb on the multiplex PCR reads, yielding one entry per CDR3 protein. The sample lists approximately 23,000 distinct CDR3 sequences, about 84% occurring once. This entry is derived from a study of tumor-infiltrating lymphocytes in primary liver carcinoma. As for the study in general: The study included patients who were men and women aged 30 to 69 years. Samples produced roughly 3.65 to 7.5 million productive TCRbeta reads, comparable across tissue types. Study-wide points: The top-250-clone fraction was significantly higher in tumors than in blood (p = 0.039).

Without any cell sorting, about 19-30 mg of bulk tissue yielded co-extracted RNA and DNA. The clonotype was recovered from a woman aged 30 to 39 with primary liver carcinoma and hepatitis B virus infection. The genes are TRBV7-8 and TRBJ2-1; possible D gene TRBD2, 6 bases. Sequencing used liver tumor tissue from sampling region 2. Stated subset: tumor region T2, inferior pole. The CDR3 nucleotides are TGTGCCAGCAGCCCCACTCGGGGCGGAGGGTACAATGGGCAGTTTTTC. This codes for CASSPTRGGGYNGQFF.